One and the same sample provided the 12 T cell receptor beta chains below, sequenced in a study of OX40 agonist ivuxolimab in advanced cancers. Receptor libraries were prepared by the immunoSEQ multiplex PCR assay. TCRdb took over this immuneACCESS table, retaining in-frame rearrangements with V and J assigned. Such tables are incomplete; in checked studies, under half of the missing clones stem from an unresolved V gene, and the remainder is unexplained. The sample records about 69,000 clones, 85% to 90% of which are singletons. Under 12% of the sample rests with the top ten. The sequenced sample was CD4+ or CD8+ T cells sorted from blood, obtained in a trial of the OX40 agonist ivuxolimab. These receptors came from an adult with an advanced solid tumor such as melanoma, head and neck, liver or kidney cancer.

This sequence joins TRBV19 and TRBJ1-1, with TRBD1 identical over 7 bases. The germline gives CDR1 LNHDA, CDR2 SQIVND (reference sequence). Unmatched junction bases numbered 4, after V lost 6 bases and J lost 0 bases. The CDR3 sequence is 14 residues long. This chain's CDR3 is CASRGTAMNTEAFF. The CDR3, as DNA: TGTGCCAGTAGGGGGACAGCCATGAACACTGAAGCTTTCTTT.

V is TRBV5-1 and J is TRBJ2-6; no clear D gene. Between the trimmed V and J ends, which lost 0 bases and 1 base, there was a span of 11 bases. CDR1 is SGHRS, CDR2 YFSETQ, per germline. The CDR3 length is 17 residues. CDR3 residues: CASSLGIRDSGANVLTF. The CDR3 DNA sequence: TGCGCCAGCAGCTTGGGGATCAGAGATTCTGGGGCCAACGTCCTGACTTTC.

This chain joins TRBV4-3 and TRBJ2-2, with 7 bases fitting TRBD1. Germline lookup yields CDR1 LGHNA and CDR2 YSLEER. The V and J ends lost 4 bases and 0 bases, in that order; junction bases with no gene match: 5. The CDR3 sequence is 16 residues long. CDR3: CASSRYRGANTGELFF. The CDR3 region has the DNA TGCGCCAGCAGCCGTTACAGGGGCGCGAACACCGGGGAGCTGTTTTTT.

The chain is built from TRBV18 and TRBJ2-5, with D maybe TRBD1 (6 bases). Germline loops: CDR1 KGHSH, CDR2 LQKENI. The CDR3 totals 14 residues. V lost 3 bases and J 2 bases, leaving 10 bases between the germline ends. The CDR3 sequence: CASSPTDRQETQYF. The CDR3 region has the DNA TGTGCCAGCTCACCGACGGACAGACAAGAGACCCAGTACTTC.

This chain uses TRBV28 with TRBJ2-7; D remains unclear. The V gene lost 6 bases and the J gene lost 0 bases, with 12 bases spanning the gap. The germline V gene encodes CDR1 MDHEN and CDR2 SYDVKM. The CDR3 is 14 amino acids. CDR3 sequence reads: CASSRRLFSYEQYF. For the CDR3, the DNA is TGTGCCAGCAGCCGTCGGCTCTTCTCCTACGAGCAGTACTTC. The variable domain in full, completed from reference TRBV28 and TRBJ2-7, reads DVKVTQSSRYLVKRTGEKVFLECVQDMDHENMFWYRQDPGLGLRLIYFSYDVKMKEKGDIPEGYSVSREKKERFSLILESASTNQTSMYLCASSRRLFSYEQYFGPGTRLTVT.

V and J are TRBV21-1 and TRBJ2-2; TRBD1, the table's D call, lacks a check against the DNA. TRBV21-1 is noted as a pseudogene. This CDR3 has 17 residues. The CDR3 coding sequence is TGTGCCAGCGGCGGCCAGGGACAGGGATCCTCTCGAGGGGAGCTGTTTTTT. This gives the protein CASGGQGQGSSRGELFF.

The chain recombines TRBV7-2 with TRBJ2-1, with TRBD1 identical over 7 bases. The CDR3 extends over 12 amino acids. Germline V gene data show CDR1 as SGHTA and CDR2 as FQGNSA. The V segment lost 5 bases and the J segment 10 bases; nucleotides outside the gene matches: 5. DNA of the CDR3: TGTGCCAGCAGCATACAGGGGACCGAGCAGTTCTTC. Protein: CASSIQGTEQFF.

This rearrangement joins TRBV5-4 to TRBJ2-1; 9 positions match TRBD2. There are 14 residues in the CDR3. The V and J ends lost 4 bases and 5 bases, in that order; junction bases with no gene match: 4. Per germline, CDR1 SGHNT and CDR2 YYREEE (reference sequence). The CDR3 is CASSLGLAHNEQFF. The CDR3 DNA follows: TGTGCCAGCAGCCTCGGACTAGCGCACAATGAGCAGTTCTTC. Filled out from reference TRBV5-4 and TRBJ2-1, the complete variable domain reads ETGVTQSPTHLIKTRGQQVTLRCSSQSGHNTVSWYQQALGQGPQFIFQYYREEENGRGNFPPRFSGLQFPNYSSELNVNALELDDSALYLCASSLGLAHNEQFFGPGTRLTVL.

The rearrangement links TRBV7-6 to TRBJ2-7; D is unclear. Germline V CDR1 and CDR2: SGHVS, FNYEAQ. CDR3 length equals 13 residues. Between the trimmed V and J ends, which lost 5 bases and 2 bases, there was a span of 10 bases. The CDR3 loop reads CASSPIRTYEQYF. As DNA, the CDR3 is TGTGCCAGCAGCCCTATTCGTACCTACGAGCAGTACTTC.

The chain joins TRBV28 to TRBJ1-5; 8 bases are a match to TRBD1. The germline V gene encodes CDR1 MDHEN and CDR2 SYDVKM. The CDR3 contains 16 residues. With 6 bases clipped from V and 5 bases from J, the junction kept 12 bases outside the gene matches. CDR3 DNA: TGTGCCAGCAGCCCCCTGGTCAGGGGGCAGGATCAGCCCCAGCATTTT. It codes for CASSPLVRGQDQPQHF.

The V call is TRBV7-3, the J call TRBJ2-1, with D uncertain. The V end was cut by 5 bases, the J end by 9 bases, with 14 bases between. Germline values: CDR1 SGHTA, CDR2 FQGTGA. The CDR3 has 13 residues. CDR3 sequence reads: CASSQSAVGEQFF. In DNA, the CDR3 is TGTGCCAGCAGCCAAAGCGCCGTCGGTGAGCAGTTCTTC.

The genes are TRBV6-5 and TRBJ2-7; D possibly corresponds to TRBD2 (6 bases). V was pared by 7 bases and J by 2 bases, with 12 bases between. The CDR3 spans 13 residues. CDR1 and CDR2 from the germline V gene are MNHEY and SVGAGI. The CDR3 region is CASTRGGPYEQYF. CDR3 nucleotide sequence: TGTGCCAGCACTAGAGGAGGGCCCTACGAGCAGTACTTC.